This passage covers 26 T cell receptor beta chains from one sample sequenced in a study of T cell responses to AZD1222 COVID-19 vaccine. Here immunoSEQ multiplex PCR was the method, and the copy in TCRdb shows in-frame clones only, minus some. The table lists roughly 120,000 clones, around 92% of them singletons. This specimen consisted of peripheral blood, obtained on day 0 of AZD1222 vaccination. All receptors derive from an adult in good health.

The V call is TRBV5-1, the J call TRBJ2-1; 9 bases match TRBD2. The V segment lost 8 bases and the J segment 5 bases; nucleotides outside the gene matches: 5. Looked up from germline, CDR1 is SGHRS and CDR2 is YFSETQ. There are 13 residues in the CDR3. CDR3 in amino acids: CASASGAHNEQFF. CDR3 coding DNA: TGCGCCAGTGCTAGCGGGGCTCACAATGAGCAGTTCTTC.

CDR3 in amino acids: CASSYSRGPGNTIYF. DNA for the CDR3: TGTGCCAGCAGTTACTCAAGGGGGCCTGGAAACACCATATATTTT. J is TRBJ1-3 and V is TRBV6-5, with 7 bases aligning to TRBD1. Germline CDR1 is MNHEY and CDR2 is SVGAGI. The CDR3 has 15 amino acids. Trimming at V came to 0 bases and at J to 2 bases, leaving 1 base not matched to a gene.

This chain connects TRBV21-1 to TRBJ2-4; the tabulated D call, TRBD2, remains unverified against the DNA. TRBV21-1 has pseudogene status. This CDR3 is built from 14 residues. For the CDR3, the DNA is TGTGCCAGCAGCAAAGGGGGGGACGGAGACATTCAGTACTTC. Protein: CASSKGGDGDIQYF.

Regarding this clone: A read error may produce the germline difference seen at one junction end. The chain carries TRBV7-2 and TRBJ1-2; D might be TRBD1 (5 bases). The germline CDR1 and CDR2 sequences are SGHTA and FQGNSA. The CDR3 contains 12 residues. In nucleotides, the CDR3 is TGTGCCAGCAGCCCCGAGGGCCCCTCAGGGTCCTTC. This gives the protein CASSPEGPSGSF. Variable domain in full (rest from reference TRBV7-2 and TRBJ1-2): GAGVSQSPSNKVTEKGKDVELRCDPISGHTALYWYRQSLGQGLEFLIYFQGNSAPDKSGLPSDRFSAERTGGSVSTLTIQRTQQEDSAVYLCASSPEGPSGSFGSGTRLTVV.

The chain combines TRBV11-2 with TRBJ2-5; tentatively, D is TRBD2 (7 bases). CDR1 and CDR2 from the germline V gene are SGHAT and FQNNGV. Trimming shortened V by 1 base and J by 5 bases, and 14 bases separated the two germline ends. The CDR3 length is 15 residues. Written as DNA, the CDR3 is TGTGCCAGCAGCTTAGTAAGGGGGGGCGGTGAGACCCAGTACTTC. Its protein product is CASSLVRGGGETQYF.

The chain is built from TRBV2 and TRBJ1-4; D may be TRBD1 (6 bases). V lost 7 bases, J lost 7 bases, and 10 bases lay in between. This CDR3 spans 12 amino acids. Germline V CDR1 and CDR2: SNHLY, FYNNEI. In DNA, the CDR3 is TGTGCCAGCAAAAGGGGGAGTGAAAAACTGTTTTTT. Protein sequence: CASKRGSEKLFF.

The chain uses TRBV20-1 and TRBJ1-5, with a weak D call TRBD1 (5 bases). Germline V gene lookup returns CDR1 DFQATT and CDR2 SNEGSKA (reference sequence). This CDR3 is built from 16 residues. V lost 3 bases to trimming and J lost 2 bases, with 17 bases between them. As DNA, the CDR3 is TGCAGTGCTAGTAGAGAGGACTTCAGGGGCAATCAGCCCCAGCATTTT. This sequence encodes CSASREDFRGNQPQHF.

The gene calls are TRBV3-1 (or the pseudogene TRBV3-2) and TRBJ1-2; no clear D. Deletions cut 2 bases from V and 7 bases from J, with 8 bases between. Germline V lookup: CDR1 LGHDT, CDR2 YNNKEL (reference sequence). This CDR3 is 12 amino acids long. The DNA for the CDR3 is TGTGCCAGCAGCCAACTAGGTGGTGGCTACACCTTC. It yields the protein CASSQLGGGYTF.

The rearrangement uses TRBV27 and TRBJ1-2; 7 bases are shared with TRBD1. The CDR3 is made up of 14 amino acids. Germline loops: CDR1 MNHEY, CDR2 SMNVEV (reference sequence). The V segment lost 3 bases and the J segment 4 bases; nucleotides outside the gene matches: 5. CDR3 DNA sequence: TGTGCCAGCAGTTTGAACAGGGGTGGCTATGGCTACACCTTC. It translates to CASSLNRGGYGYTF.

The chain has TRBV6-5 and TRBJ1-2; D call uncertain. Germline CDR1 is MNHEY and CDR2 is SVGAGI. This CDR3 spans 15 amino acids. Trimming removed 4 bases at V and 8 bases at J, with 20 bases between. CDR3 amino acids: CASSSRALNGRGYTF. The CDR3 DNA reads TGTGCCAGCAGTTCCCGGGCCCTCAACGGTCGGGGCTACACCTTC.

This clone was seen a single time. This chain uses TRBV6-5 with TRBJ2-7; 7 bases are a match to TRBD1. V lost 4 bases, J lost 2 bases, and 5 bases stayed unmatched. The CDR3 contains 14 residues. The germline gives CDR1 MNHEY, CDR2 SVGAGI. CDR3 sequence reads: CASSLQGTAYEQYF. CDR3 DNA sequence: TGTGCCAGCAGTTTACAGGGGACGGCCTACGAGCAGTACTTC.

The chain employs TRBV11-3 and TRBJ1-4, with 8 bases aligning to TRBD1. The germline CDR1 and CDR2 sequences are SGHNT and YENEEA. The V gene end was trimmed by 5 bases and the J gene end by 7 bases; junction bases not matched to a gene: 12. The CDR3 covers 16 residues. DNA of the CDR3: TGTGCCAGCAGCCCAAGGGGGGCAGGGGGCACTGAAAAACTGTTTTTT. Residues: CASSPRGAGGTEKLFF.

The chain combines TRBV6-2 or TRBV6-3 with TRBJ1-6, with 8 bases aligning to TRBD1. The CDR3 consists of 17 residues. Unmatched junction bases numbered 7, after V lost 0 bases and J lost 6 bases. Germline V gene data show CDR1 as MNHEY and CDR2 as SVGEGT. CDR3 loop: CASSYSDRGSSNSPLHF. The CDR3 nucleotides read TGTGCCAGCAGTTACTCCGACAGGGGTTCCAGTAATTCACCCCTCCACTTT.

V gene TRBV2 combines with J gene TRBJ2-2; no firm D call. This CDR3 is 13 amino acids long. V lost 7 bases, J lost 3 bases, and 9 bases lay in between. CDR1 SNHLY and CDR2 FYNNEI come from the germline V gene. The CDR3 reads CASTGKYTGELFF. The DNA for the CDR3 is TGTGCCAGCACTGGCAAATACACCGGGGAGCTGTTTTTT.

The genes are TRBV28 and TRBJ1-4; D unresolved. CDR3 length: 16 residues. Per the germline V gene, CDR1 is MDHEN and CDR2 is SYDVKM. V was clipped by 2 bases and J by 0 bases, with 10 bases between them. The CDR3 region is CASSLGVFATNEKLFF. The CDR3 DNA reads TGTGCCAGCAGTTTAGGTGTGTTTGCAACTAATGAAAAACTGTTTTTT.

V is TRBV11-3 and J is TRBJ2-5; D unclear. The CDR3 consists of 14 residues. Germline values: CDR1 SGHNT, CDR2 YENEEA. V lost 2 bases and J 5 bases, leaving 12 bases between the germline ends. The CDR3 protein is CASSLSGKSETQYF. CDR3 bases: TGTGCCAGCAGCTTATCAGGAAAAAGCGAGACCCAGTACTTC. Using reference TRBV11-3 and TRBJ2-5 for the parts outside the CDR3, the full variable domain is EAGVVQSPRYKIIEKKQPVAFWCNPISGHNTLYWYLQNLGQGPELLIRYENEEAVDDSQLPKDRFSAERLKGVDSTLKIQPAELGDSAVYLCASSLSGKSETQYFGPGTRLLVL.

The J gene is TRBJ1-1, the V gene TRBV2; D is ambiguous. The CDR3 length is 13 residues. The germline V and J ends were trimmed by 5 bases and 4 bases, with 11 bases remaining between them. Germline V lookup: CDR1 SNHLY, CDR2 FYNNEI. In DNA, the CDR3 is TGTGCCAGCAGTCCCGGACGGAGCACTGAAGCTTTCTTT. Translated: CASSPGRSTEAFF.

The chain recombines TRBV29-1 with TRBJ2-7; D ambiguous. The CDR3 length is 12 residues. Germline V lookup: CDR1 SQVTM, CDR2 ANQGSEA. V lost 4 bases, J lost 2 bases, and 9 bases lay in between. CDR3 in DNA: TGCAGCGTTGGCCCAGGAACCTACGAGCAGTACTTC. This gives the protein CSVGPGTYEQYF.

The V and J genes are TRBV7-6 and TRBJ2-5; unclear D gene. The germline V gene has CDR1 SGHVS and CDR2 FNYEAQ. CDR3 size: 15 residues. Trimming stripped 2 bases from V and 5 bases from J, with 15 bases between. The CDR3 sequence is CASSLWLETAETQYF. The CDR3 nucleotides read TGTGCCAGCAGCTTATGGTTGGAGACGGCGGAGACCCAGTACTTC.

This chain uses TRBV5-5 with TRBJ1-3, with D maybe TRBD1 (5 bases). This CDR3 has 15 amino acids. Germline assignment: CDR1 SGHKS and CDR2 YYEKEE (reference sequence). V dropped 0 bases and J dropped 2 bases, with 9 bases sitting between them. In DNA, the CDR3 is TGTGCCAGCAGCTTGGAAAGGGGAGCTGGAAACACCATATATTTT. Translated: CASSLERGAGNTIYF.

The rearrangement joins TRBV2 to TRBJ1-4, with D perhaps TRBD1 (5 bases). CDR1 is SNHLY, CDR2 FYNNEI, per germline. The V gene lost 4 bases and the J gene lost 6 bases, with 12 bases spanning the gap. The CDR3 has 14 residues. CDR3 in DNA: TGTGCCAGCAGTGCCTGGGGCGCTGATGAAAAACTGTTTTTT. Translated: CASSAWGADEKLFF.

This clone was detected only once. The chain carries TRBV5-1 and TRBJ2-2, with TRBD2 matching 8 bases. The CDR3 totals 16 residues. CDR1 is SGHRS and CDR2 is YFSETQ in the germline V gene. V was clipped by 5 bases and J by 0 bases; unmatched bases: 6. The CDR3 region is CASRKTTSANTGELFF. As DNA, the CDR3 is TGCGCCAGCAGAAAGACGACTAGCGCGAACACCGGGGAGCTGTTTTTT.

In regard to this clone: Distinct nucleotide sequences in the sample also encode this CDR3. The chain has TRBV18 and TRBJ2-7, with D possibly TRBD1 on 5 matching bases. Germline assignment: CDR1 KGHSH and CDR2 LQKENI. The V end lost 3 bases, the J end lost 5 bases, and 14 bases lay between the germline ends. The CDR3 spans 14 residues. CDR3 loop: CASSPGQGSHEQYF. DNA for the CDR3: TGTGCCAGCTCACCGGGGCAGGGAAGCCACGAGCAGTACTTC. Full variable domain (rest looked up from reference TRBV18 and TRBJ2-7): NAGVMQNPRHLVRRRGQEARLRCSPMKGHSHVYWYRQLPEEGLKFMVYLQKENIIDESGMPKERFSAEFPKEGPSILRIQQVVRGDSAAYFCASSPGQGSHEQYFGPGTRLTVT.

This clone was observed a single time. The CDR3 loop reads CASSLAPGTGGGRGYTF. CDR3 nucleotide sequence: TGTGCCAGCAGCTTGGCCCCCGGGACAGGGGGCGGAAGGGGCTACACCTTC. The rearrangement uses TRBV5-5 and TRBJ1-2; 12 nucleotides align to TRBD1. Germline V CDR1 and CDR2: SGHKS, YYEKEE (reference sequence). The CDR3 contains 17 residues. J was trimmed by 8 bases and V by 0 bases; bases with no gene match: 11.

The chain has TRBV7-9 and TRBJ1-5; TRBD1 matches 8 bases. This CDR3 contains 14 residues. The V and J ends lost 1 base and 6 bases, in that order; junction bases with no gene match: 2. Germline V gene data show CDR1 as SEHNR and CDR2 as FQNEAQ (reference sequence). The DNA of the CDR3 is TGTGCCAGCAGCTTAGACAGGGGGGGTCAGCCCCAGCATTTT. This translates into CASSLDRGGQPQHF.

This clone has only one observation. The gene calls are TRBV19 and TRBJ1-5, with TRBD1 matching 8 bases. The germline CDR1 and CDR2 sequences are LNHDA and SQIVND (reference sequence). The CDR3 covers 14 residues. With V trimmed by 1 base and J by 7 bases, 3 bases remained unmatched. The chain's CDR3 is CASSIGDRIQPQHF. The CDR3 nucleotides read TGTGCCAGTAGTATAGGGGACAGGATCCAGCCCCAGCATTTT.